Sequencing of this TCR beta chain was carried out in a study of cytomegalovirus exposure and HLA in healthy donors. At the level of the study: Around 180 million T cells yielded approximately 110 million unique TCR beta sequences in earlier analysis. The study's findings and limits: In a later analysis, the majority of CMV-associated beta chains seemingly showed HLA restriction. V- and J-gene trimming in TCR beta was tied to a missense DCLRE1C variant by an analysis performed later.

In regard to this clone: Its cognate antigen is unknown.

Primers included in the PCR were 60 Vbeta and 13 Jbeta primers. TCRdb's table, derived via immunoSEQ multiplex PCR, lists solely in-frame clones and lacks some. The sample has about 200,000 clones; around 84% are singletons. Germline assignment: CDR1 SGHDT and CDR2 YYEEEE. Trimming removed 8 bases from V and 8 bases from J; junction bases left unmatched: 11. The CDR3 is 14 residues long. The receptor comes from a man aged 40-49 years in good health and CMV-seropositive. Sample: PBMCs. This chain connects TRBV5-6 to TRBJ1-3; 9 nucleotides line up with TRBD1. The CDR3 DNA reads as TGTGCCAGGGTACCGGGACAGGGCATGTACACCATATATTTT. Protein: CARVPGQGMYTIYF.